These 13 T cell receptor beta chains originate from one sample sequenced in a study of T cell responses to AZD1222 COVID-19 vaccine. Generated by immunoSEQ multiplex PCR, the TCRdb table keeps only in-frame clones and is missing some. The sample has about 160,000 clones, about 91% seen once. The material sequenced was peripheral blood, taken on day 0 of MenACWY control vaccination. These receptors originate from an adult in good health.

This chain connects TRBV6-5 to TRBJ2-1; D is uncertain. CDR3 length: 11 residues. Per germline, CDR1 MNHEY and CDR2 SVGAGI. Trimming stripped 6 bases from V and 8 bases from J, with 8 bases between. CDR3 sequence reads: CASRYYDEQFF. The CDR3 DNA reads as TGTGCCAGCAGGTATTACGATGAGCAGTTCTTC.

This clone was seen only once. The rearrangement joins TRBV7-2 to TRBJ2-5; 10 bases align to TRBD1. CDR3 length: 14 residues. Unmatched junction bases numbered 6, after V lost 5 bases and J lost 6 bases. Germline values: CDR1 SGHTA, CDR2 FQGNSA. CDR3: CASSPGTGAKTQYF. The DNA of the CDR3 is TGTGCCAGCAGCCCAGGGACAGGGGCTAAGACCCAGTACTTC.

V is TRBV7-3 and J is TRBJ2-3, with 9 bases that match TRBD1. The CDR3 sequence is 16 residues long. The germline V gene encodes CDR1 SGHTA and CDR2 FQGTGA. Germline trimming cut 5 bases from V and 0 bases from J; bases unmatched to any gene: 6. CDR3 bases: TGTGCCAGCAGCCCAAGGGACAGGGTTAGCACAGATACGCAGTATTTT. Amino acids: CASSPRDRVSTDTQYF. The whole variable domain, filled in from reference TRBV7-3 and TRBJ2-3, reads GAGVSQTPSNKVTEKGKYVELRCDPISGHTALYWYRQSLGQGPEFLIYFQGTGAADDSGLPNDRFFAVRPEGSVSTLKIQRTERGDSAVYLCASSPRDRVSTDTQYFGPGTRLTVL.

The CDR3 reads CASSEATNEKLFF. The CDR3 nucleotides are TGTGCCAGTAGTGAAGCAACTAATGAAAAACTGTTTTTT. The genes are TRBV19 and TRBJ1-4; no reliable D call. This CDR3 spans 13 amino acids. V lost 5 bases, J lost 0 bases, and 4 bases lay in between. The V gene's germline CDR1 is LNHDA and CDR2 SQIVND (reference sequence).

The chain uses TRBV2 and TRBJ1-1; a possible D gene is TRBD1 (5 bases). CDR1 and CDR2 (germline): SNHLY, FYNNEI. The CDR3 extends over 13 amino acids. V was shortened by 7 bases and J by 1 base, with 10 bases between the two germline ends. CDR3 in DNA: TGTGCCAGCACTGGGACTGCGAACACTGAAGCTTTCTTT. Translating gives CASTGTANTEAFF.

The chain couples TRBV30 to TRBJ1-5; possibly TRBD1 for D (6 bases). The CDR3 has 12 amino acids. Per germline, CDR1 GTSNPN and CDR2 SVGIG (reference sequence). V lost 5 bases and J lost 9, with 14 bases in between. The CDR3 sequence is CAWSTGPGPQHF. The CDR3, as DNA: TGTGCCTGGTCCACAGGGCCAGGGCCCCAGCATTTT.

V and J are TRBV7-8 and TRBJ1-2, with D perhaps TRBD1 (5 bases). The germline V gene has CDR1 SGHVS and CDR2 FQNEAQ. Deletions cut 4 bases from V and 2 bases from J, with 14 bases between. CDR3 size: 15 residues. CDR3 residues: CASSSDIWGNYGYTF. Written as DNA, the CDR3 is TGTGCCAGCAGCTCAGATATTTGGGGCAACTATGGCTACACCTTC.

This CDR3 is CASSSPVWGAAGELFF. DNA for the CDR3: TGTGCCAGCAGCTCACCCGTTTGGGGGGCTGCCGGGGAGCTGTTTTTT. The chain has TRBV7-9 and TRBJ2-2, with D possibly being TRBD1 or TRBD2 (6 bases each). The CDR3 covers 16 residues. Trimming pared 4 bases from V and 6 bases from J, leaving 18 bases between. CDR1 SEHNR and CDR2 FQNEAQ come from the germline V gene (reference sequence).

This rearrangement joins TRBV5-1 to TRBJ1-1, with 8 bases matching TRBD1. Germline trimming cut 0 bases from V and 4 bases from J; bases unmatched to any gene: 5. This CDR3 has 15 residues. In germline, CDR1 is SGHRS, CDR2 YFSETQ. The CDR3 DNA follows: TGCGCCAGCAGCTTGGCCTACAGGGGGAGCACTGAAGCTTTCTTT. Its protein product is CASSLAYRGSTEAFF.

This sequence joins TRBV6-5 and TRBJ1-2, with D unresolved. Germline V gives CDR1 MNHEY, CDR2 SVGAGI. The CDR3 covers 12 residues. V gave up 5 bases and J gave up 1 base, with 5 bases separating them. The CDR3 region has the DNA TGTGCCAGCAGTCGACATAACTATGGCTACACCTTC. Its protein product is CASSRHNYGYTF.

The chain combines TRBV5-5 with TRBJ2-4; D may be TRBD2 (5 bases). Trimming stripped 3 bases from V and 0 bases from J, with 10 bases between. Germline V lookup: CDR1 SGHKS, CDR2 YYEKEE (reference sequence). The CDR3 sequence is 15 residues long. CDR3 DNA: TGTGCCAGCAGCTCCTGGACTGAAGCCAAAAACATTCAGTACTTC. It translates to CASSSWTEAKNIQYF. Drawing the rest from reference TRBV5-5 and TRBJ2-4, the complete variable domain is DAGVTQSPTHLIKTRGQQVTLRCSPISGHKSVSWYQQVLGQGPQFIFQYYEKEERGRGNFPDRFSARQFPNYSSELNVNALLLGDSALYLCASSSWTEAKNIQYFGAGTRLSVL.

The chain couples TRBV12-3 or TRBV12-4 to TRBJ2-5, with D hard to call. The V and J ends lost 5 bases and 4 bases respectively, with 8 bases between them. This CDR3 contains 12 residues. The CDR3 here is CASSPSGETQYF. In DNA, the CDR3 is TGTGCCAGCAGTCCCTCGGGAGAGACCCAGTACTTC.

V and J are TRBV11-3 and TRBJ2-2, with 8 bases aligning to TRBD1. Per the germline V gene, CDR1 is SGHNT and CDR2 is YENEEA. The V segment lost 1 base and the J segment 7 bases; nucleotides outside the gene matches: 8. This CDR3 has 16 amino acids. The DNA of the CDR3 is TGTGCCAGCAGCTTAGGGACAGGGACCTTCGGCGGGGAGCTGTTTTTT. This translates into CASSLGTGTFGGELFF. The full variable domain, with the rest looked up from reference TRBV11-3 and TRBJ2-2, is EAGVVQSPRYKIIEKKQPVAFWCNPISGHNTLYWYLQNLGQGPELLIRYENEEAVDDSQLPKDRFSAERLKGVDSTLKIQPAELGDSAVYLCASSLGTGTFGGELFFGEGSRLTVL.